This is a list of T cell receptor beta chains from one sample in a study of cytomegalovirus exposure and HLA in healthy donors. The assay was immunoSEQ multiplex PCR, and TCRdb's table has in-frame clones only and misses some. The profile shows 200,000 to 250,000 clones, over 70% of them singletons. Sequenced material: PBMCs. These receptors all come from a woman in her 30s in good health and CMV-seropositive. CDR3s include the opening cysteine and the closing phenylalanine or tryptophan. D genes are given only for firm matches. Not all rows give a size; the values are once, few, many and, for expanded clones, a class.

d_gene: NA; abundance: NA; j_gene: TRBJ1-1; v_gene: TRBV4-1; CDR3aa: CASSQDSAQARGAFF
d_gene: NA; abundance: NA; j_gene: TRBJ2-1; v_gene: TRBV30; CDR3aa: CAWRRLGGRRVEQFF
d_gene: NA; abundance: NA; j_gene: TRBJ1-4; v_gene: TRBV7-2; CDR3aa: CASSSRQVNEKLFF
d_gene: NA; abundance: NA; j_gene: TRBJ2-7; v_gene: TRBV21-1; CDR3aa: CASSYRTGSYEQYF
d_gene: NA; abundance: NA; j_gene: TRBJ2-7; v_gene: TRBV13; CDR3aa: CASSSNSRLTDYEQYF
d_gene: NA; abundance: once; j_gene: TRBJ1-2; v_gene: TRBV4-1; CDR3aa: CASSQTRGTNYGYTF
d_gene: NA; abundance: NA; j_gene: TRBJ1-1; v_gene: TRBV4-3; CDR3aa: CASSQGGGITEAFF
d_gene: NA; abundance: NA; j_gene: TRBJ2-1; v_gene: TRBV7-3; CDR3aa: CASSQGTTNNEQFF
d_gene: NA; abundance: once; j_gene: TRBJ2-5; v_gene: TRBV28; CDR3aa: CASSEFGGLKSQETQYF
d_gene: TRBD1; abundance: NA; j_gene: TRBJ2-3; v_gene: TRBV11-3; CDR3aa: CASTKGAPKTDTQYF
d_gene: NA; abundance: NA; j_gene: TRBJ2-1; v_gene: TRBV5-1; CDR3aa: CASMGLNEQFF
d_gene: NA; abundance: NA; j_gene: TRBJ2-1; v_gene: TRBV7-9; CDR3aa: CASSFGQTYNEQFF
d_gene: NA; abundance: few; j_gene: TRBJ1-1; v_gene: TRBV5-1; CDR3aa: CASSFSGNTEAFF
d_gene: TRBD2; abundance: NA; j_gene: TRBJ2-5; v_gene: TRBV7-9; CDR3aa: CASSPRQSRREETQYF
d_gene: TRBD1; abundance: NA; j_gene: TRBJ1-2; v_gene: TRBV6-5; CDR3aa: CASRSSRTGDYGYTF
d_gene: NA; abundance: few; j_gene: TRBJ2-7; v_gene: TRBV1; CDR3aa: CTSRSTGQQYF
d_gene: NA; abundance: few; j_gene: TRBJ2-5; v_gene: TRBV4-1; CDR3aa: CASSQDFETQYF